Sequencing of this TCR beta chain was carried out in a study of T cells in Graves' hyperthyroidism and ophthalmopathy. Per the germline V gene, CDR1 is MNHEY and CDR2 is SVGEGT. CDR3 size: 16 residues. V lost 2 bases and J lost 3; bases outside the gene matches: 6. Those with hyperthyroidism were 18 to 65 years old, newly diagnosed, and ill for under 2 months. An approximately 10 ml volume of fresh peripheral blood provided the PBMCs. Using RNA transcripts as the source, TCR beta CDR3 regions were amplified. Carried out on the TCR CDR3, a first-round RT-PCR used the HTBI primer set. TCRdb recomputed calls from the multiplex PCR reads with MiXCR, one row per CDR3 protein. This sample has more than 550,000 distinct CDR3 sequences; roughly 17% occur once, and the top ten carry around 15%. This clonotype was seen only a few times.

The sample comprised blood. This TCR was recovered from a man aged 45 to 65 with Graves' hyperthyroidism. The rearrangement joins TRBV6-2 or TRBV6-3 to TRBJ2-1; 8 nucleotides align to TRBD1. The CDR3 spells CASSYTGQGLYNEQFF. The CDR3 nucleotides are TGTGCCAGCAGTTACACCGGACAGGGCCTCTACAATGAGCAGTTCTTC.